This T cell receptor (beta chain) was recorded in a study of T cell repertoires in cytomegalovirus infection. Comments on this clonotype: Antigen specificity is unknown.

CDR1 and CDR2 (germline): SEHNR, FQNEAQ (reference sequence). V trimming: 5 bases; J trimming: 4 bases; junction bases outside the gene matches: 5. The CDR3 contains 14 residues. Using its own MiXCR run on the reads, TCRdb lists one record per CDR3 protein. The sample lists around 750,000 distinct CDR3 sequences, less than 35% occurring once. This chain uses TRBV7-9 with TRBJ2-1; 7 positions match TRBD2. The sequencing used cultured CD8+ T cells from PBMCs, collected from culture after CMV antigen stimulation. The origin of this receptor is a human donor in good health (CMV status not recorded). Some clones in this sample may be carry-over from other donors' samples. The CDR3, as DNA: TGTGCCAGCAGCGTGACTAGCAGGTACAATGAGCAGTTCTTC. Amino acids: CASSVTSRYNEQFF.